This T cell receptor (beta chain) was captured in a study of T cell responses to AZD1222 COVID-19 vaccine. This clone was recorded only once. Antigen specificity is unknown. The repertoire was sequenced with immunoSEQ multiplex PCR; TCRdb's copy has only in-frame clones and lacks some. The sample includes tens of thousands of clones, more than 75% seen only once; the top ten take about 20%. Trimming shortened V by 5 bases and J by 0 bases, and 10 bases separated the two germline ends. The CDR3 contains 14 residues. CDR1 and CDR2 from the germline V gene are ENHRY and SYGVKD. Study-wide findings and caveats: White British ancestry dominated among donors, who included more females, and clonal diversity was possibly underestimated.

The input for sequencing was peripheral blood, taken on day 0 of AZD1222 vaccination. V is TRBV10-3 and J is TRBJ1-1; D uncertain. The sequence was obtained from an adult in good health. CDR3 region: CAISSGPMNTEAFF. In nucleotides, the CDR3 is TGTGCCATCAGTTCCGGACCCATGAACACTGAAGCTTTCTTT.